One sample yielded the 4 T cell receptor beta chains listed below, sequenced in a study of graft-versus-host responses after intestinal transplantation. No antigen has been identified for these receptors. Assay: immunoSEQ multiplex PCR; the TCRdb copy retains only in-frame clones and omits some. The table shows over 55,000 clones, with around 82% occurring only once. The sample here was unstimulated CD4+ T cells sorted from spleen or lymph node cells, taken before transplant. The origin of the receptors is a human donor who was the organ donor for an intestinal transplant.

The gene calls are TRBV9 and TRBJ1-2; 7 nucleotides agree with TRBD1. The length of the CDR3 is 15 residues. V gave up 4 bases and J gave up 4 bases; unmatched junction bases: 10. Germline V gene data show CDR1 as SGDLS and CDR2 as YYNGEE. DNA of the CDR3: TGTGCCAGCAGCCCAGACTGGGACAGTGTCTATGGCTACACCTTC. This translates into CASSPDWDSVYGYTF.

The rearrangement links TRBV5-1 to TRBJ2-6; a weak D match, TRBD2 (6 bases). This CDR3 has 16 residues. Germline V gene lookup returns CDR1 SGHRS and CDR2 YFSETQ. Trimming cost V 4 bases and J 4 bases, with 15 bases left between them. The CDR3 spells CASSQRGVVGANVLTF. In nucleotides, the CDR3 is TGCGCCAGCAGCCAACGCGGGGTCGTCGGGGCCAACGTCCTGACTTTC. The whole variable domain, remainder taken from reference TRBV5-1 and TRBJ2-6, is KAGVTQTPRYLIKTRGQQVTLSCSPISGHRSVSWYQQTPGQGLQFLFEYFSETQRNKGNFPGRFSGRQFSNSRSEMNVSTLELGDSALYLCASSQRGVVGANVLTFGAGSRLTVL.

The chain joins TRBV10-2 to TRBJ1-2; D not certain. V gave up 8 bases and J gave up 7 bases, with 17 bases separating them. Looked up from germline, CDR1 is WSHSY and CDR2 is SAAADI. CDR3 length: 13 residues. CDR3 amino acids: CASEDRGGLGYTF. CDR3 DNA: TGCGCCAGCGAGGACCGGGGTGGCCTTGGCTACACCTTC.

The chain combines TRBV10-3 with TRBJ1-1; D gene unclear. This CDR3 is built from 15 residues. Germline values: CDR1 ENHRY, CDR2 SYGVKD. Trimming took off 0 bases at V and 4 bases at J, with 12 bases between the two ends. In DNA form, the CDR3 reads TGTGCCATCAGTGAGTCGAGGCCCGGATCCACTGAAGCTTTCTTT. Encoded protein: CAISESRPGSTEAFF.